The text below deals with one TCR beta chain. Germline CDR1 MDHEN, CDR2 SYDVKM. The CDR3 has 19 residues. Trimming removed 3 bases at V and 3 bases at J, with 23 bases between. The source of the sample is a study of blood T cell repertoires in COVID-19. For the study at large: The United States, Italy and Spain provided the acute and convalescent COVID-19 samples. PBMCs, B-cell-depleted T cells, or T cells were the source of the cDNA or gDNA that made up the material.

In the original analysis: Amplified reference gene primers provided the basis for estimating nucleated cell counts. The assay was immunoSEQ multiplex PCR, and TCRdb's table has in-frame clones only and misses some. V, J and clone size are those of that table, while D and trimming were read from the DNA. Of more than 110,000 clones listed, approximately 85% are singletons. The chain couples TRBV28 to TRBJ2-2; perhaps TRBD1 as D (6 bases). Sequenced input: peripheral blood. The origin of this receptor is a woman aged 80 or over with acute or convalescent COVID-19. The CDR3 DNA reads TGTGCCAGCAGTTTTTCATACCTAACAGCCGGGACACACACCGGGGAGCTGTTTTTT. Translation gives CASSFSYLTAGTHTGELFF.